This is a list of T cell receptor beta chains from one sample in a study of OX40 agonist ivuxolimab in advanced cancers. Produced via immunoSEQ multiplex PCR; TCRdb's table is partial and in-frame only. The sample carries about 80,000 clones, 85% to 95% recorded once. Here the sequenced sample was CD4+ or CD8+ T cells sorted from blood, taken in a trial of the OX40 agonist ivuxolimab. The source of these receptors is an adult with an advanced solid tumor such as melanoma, head and neck, liver or kidney cancer. Both conserved end residues are part of each CDR3. D genes are given only for firm matches. Not every row has a clone size; where given, it reads once, few, many or a size class.

v_call: TRBV7-2; d_call: .; clone_size: .; j_call: TRBJ2-3; cdr3_nt: TGTGCCAGCAGCGCCCACCTGACGGGGGAGGGCACAGATACGCAGTATTTT; cdr3_aa: CASSAHLTGEGTDTQYF
v_call: TRBV7-9; d_call: .; clone_size: .; j_call: TRBJ2-1; cdr3_nt: TGTGCCAGCAGCTTAGCGGGAGGGGGAGACGAGCAGTTCTTC; cdr3_aa: CASSLAGGGDEQFF
v_call: TRBV5-1; d_call: .; clone_size: .; j_call: TRBJ2-7; cdr3_nt: TGCGCCAGCAGCCCTTTATCGGGAGCCTACGAGCAGTACTTC; cdr3_aa: CASSPLSGAYEQYF
v_call: TRBV11-3; d_call: .; clone_size: .; j_call: TRBJ2-2; cdr3_nt: TGTGCCAGCAGCTTTAGCACCGGGGAGCTGTTTTTT; cdr3_aa: CASSFSTGELFF
v_call: TRBV19; d_call: TRBD1; clone_size: .; j_call: TRBJ2-7; cdr3_nt: TGTGCCAGTAGCTATAATCTCGCCACAGGGGGCGAGCAGTACTTC; cdr3_aa: CASSYNLATGGEQYF
v_call: TRBV29-1; d_call: TRBD2; clone_size: once; j_call: TRBJ2-2; cdr3_nt: TGCAGCGTTGCTCGGCTAGCGGAGCGCACCGGGGAGCTGTTTTTT; cdr3_aa: CSVARLAERTGELFF
v_call: TRBV9; d_call: .; clone_size: .; j_call: TRBJ2-1; cdr3_nt: TGTGCCAGCAGCCCCACTGGGCTAGCTGGTAATGAGCAGTTCTTC; cdr3_aa: CASSPTGLAGNEQFF
v_call: TRBV4-1; d_call: TRBD1; clone_size: .; j_call: TRBJ2-5; cdr3_nt: TGCGCCAGCAGCCTGAACCTGGGACAGGGGGGGGAGACCCAGTACTTC; cdr3_aa: CASSLNLGQGGETQYF
v_call: TRBV5-1; d_call: .; clone_size: .; j_call: TRBJ2-1; cdr3_nt: TGCGCCAGCAGCTTGGATGGGGGCTCAGGCAATGAGCAGTTCTTC; cdr3_aa: CASSLDGGSGNEQFF
v_call: TRBV7-3; d_call: .; clone_size: .; j_call: TRBJ2-7; cdr3_nt: TGTGCCAGCAGCTTAGCAGGGACCTACGAGCAGTACTTC; cdr3_aa: CASSLAGTYEQYF
v_call: TRBV5-4; d_call: .; clone_size: .; j_call: TRBJ2-5; cdr3_nt: TGTGCCAGCAGCTTGGCCCAGCACGGAGAGACCCAGTACTTC; cdr3_aa: CASSLAQHGETQYF
v_call: TRBV28; d_call: .; clone_size: .; j_call: TRBJ2-7; cdr3_nt: TGTGCCAGCAGTTCAGCAAACTACGAGCAGTACTTC; cdr3_aa: CASSSANYEQYF
v_call: TRBV7-2; d_call: .; clone_size: .; j_call: TRBJ2-7; cdr3_nt: TGTGCCAGCAGGATGGACAGATTCTCCTACGAGCAGTACTTC; cdr3_aa: CASRMDRFSYEQYF
v_call: TRBV14; d_call: .; clone_size: .; j_call: TRBJ1-3; cdr3_nt: TGTGCCAGCAGCCGCCTGGGAGAGTCCTCTGGAAACACCATATATTTT; cdr3_aa: CASSRLGESSGNTIYF
v_call: TRBV2; d_call: .; clone_size: .; j_call: TRBJ2-7; cdr3_nt: TGTGCCAGTACTTTAATCACTAGTACCTACGAGCAGTACTTC; cdr3_aa: CASTLITSTYEQYF
v_call: TRBV6-5; d_call: .; clone_size: once; j_call: TRBJ2-1; cdr3_nt: TGTGCCAGCAGTTACCGGCCTAGTTGGAGCGATGAGCAGTTCTTC; cdr3_aa: CASSYRPSWSDEQFF
v_call: TRBV19; d_call: .; clone_size: few; j_call: TRBJ1-1; cdr3_nt: TGTGCCAGTAGAGTAACAGGGTTCACTGAAGCTTTCTTT; cdr3_aa: CASRVTGFTEAFF
v_call: TRBV18; d_call: .; clone_size: .; j_call: TRBJ1-1; cdr3_nt: TGTGCCAGCTCACCTAGGGAGGGTACGTATTACACTGAAGCTTTCTTT; cdr3_aa: CASSPREGTYYTEAFF